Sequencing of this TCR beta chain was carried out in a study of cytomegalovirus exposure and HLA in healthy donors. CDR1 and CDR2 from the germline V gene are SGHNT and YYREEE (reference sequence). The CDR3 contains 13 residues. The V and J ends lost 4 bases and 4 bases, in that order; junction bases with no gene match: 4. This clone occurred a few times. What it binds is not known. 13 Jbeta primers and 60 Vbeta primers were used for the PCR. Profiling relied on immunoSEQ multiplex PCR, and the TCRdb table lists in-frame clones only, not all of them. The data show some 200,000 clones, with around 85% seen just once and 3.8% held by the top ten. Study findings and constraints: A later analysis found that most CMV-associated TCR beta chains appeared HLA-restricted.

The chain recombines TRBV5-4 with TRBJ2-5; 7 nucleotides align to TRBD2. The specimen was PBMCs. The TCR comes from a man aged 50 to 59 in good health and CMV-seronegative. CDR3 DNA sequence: TGTGCCAGCAGCGATGAGCGGGGAGAGACCCAGTACTTC. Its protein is CASSDERGETQYF.